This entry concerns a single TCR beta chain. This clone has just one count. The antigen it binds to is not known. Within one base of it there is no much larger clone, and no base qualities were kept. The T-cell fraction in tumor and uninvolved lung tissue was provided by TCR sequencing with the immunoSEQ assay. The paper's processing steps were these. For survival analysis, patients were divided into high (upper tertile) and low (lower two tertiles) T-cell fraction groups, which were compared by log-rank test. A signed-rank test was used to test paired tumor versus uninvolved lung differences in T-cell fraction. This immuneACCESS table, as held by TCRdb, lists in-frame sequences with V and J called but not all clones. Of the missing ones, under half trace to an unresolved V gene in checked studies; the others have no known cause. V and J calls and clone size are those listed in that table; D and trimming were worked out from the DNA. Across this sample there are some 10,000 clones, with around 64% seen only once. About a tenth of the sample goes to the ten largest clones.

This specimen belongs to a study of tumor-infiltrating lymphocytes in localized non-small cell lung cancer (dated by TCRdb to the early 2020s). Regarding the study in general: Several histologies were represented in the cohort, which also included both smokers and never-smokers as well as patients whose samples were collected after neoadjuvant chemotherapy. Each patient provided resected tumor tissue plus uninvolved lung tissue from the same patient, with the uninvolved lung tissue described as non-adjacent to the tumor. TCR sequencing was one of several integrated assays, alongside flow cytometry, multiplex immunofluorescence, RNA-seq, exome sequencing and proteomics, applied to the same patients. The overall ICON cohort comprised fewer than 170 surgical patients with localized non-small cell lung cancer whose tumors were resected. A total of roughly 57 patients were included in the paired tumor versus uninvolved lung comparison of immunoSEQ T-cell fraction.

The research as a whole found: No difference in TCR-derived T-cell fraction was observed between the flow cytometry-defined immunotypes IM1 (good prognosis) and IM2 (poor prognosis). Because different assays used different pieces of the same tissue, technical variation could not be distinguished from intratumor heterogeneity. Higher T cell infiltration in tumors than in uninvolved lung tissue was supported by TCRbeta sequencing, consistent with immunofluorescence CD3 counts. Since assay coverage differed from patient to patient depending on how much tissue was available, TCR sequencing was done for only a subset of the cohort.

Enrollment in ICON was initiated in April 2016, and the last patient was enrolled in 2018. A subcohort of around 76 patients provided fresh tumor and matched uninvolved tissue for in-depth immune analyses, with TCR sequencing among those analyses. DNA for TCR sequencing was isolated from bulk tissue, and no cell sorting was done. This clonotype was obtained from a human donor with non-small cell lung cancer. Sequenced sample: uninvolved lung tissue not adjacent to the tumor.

The CDR3 is CASSVGNTEAFF. The DNA is as follows: TGTGCCAGCAGTGTCGGGAACACTGAAGCTTTCTTT. The chain was built from TRBV2 and TRBJ1-1; no D gene is confidently identified. A distance of 4 bases separates the germline ends of V and J, which lose 4 bases and 1 base respectively. Based on the germline V gene, the CDR1 and CDR2 sequences are SNHLY and FYNNEI. The cysteine opens and the phenylalanine closes a CDR3 of 12 amino acids. Of all the DNA, just the CDR3 is kept, 36 bases in frame from base 1.